This T cell receptor (beta chain) was identified in a study of long-term antiretroviral therapy in people with HIV. Germline trimming cut 5 bases from V and 3 bases from J; bases unmatched to any gene: 15. This CDR3 comprises 18 residues. Germline values: CDR1 MDHEN, CDR2 SYDVKM. This was the immunoSEQ v3.0 assay at survey level. TCRdb's copy holds only in-frame clones and misses some; the assay was immunoSEQ multiplex PCR. Of 30,000 to 40,000 clones listed, over 75% are singletons. Specimens carried about 0.85-10 million cryopreserved PBMC before DNA extraction. The TCR comes from a man aged 18 to 29 with HIV. The material sequenced was unsorted PBMCs, taken 0.6 years after starting antiretroviral therapy. The V and J genes are TRBV28 and TRBJ1-1, with 10 bases fitting TRBD1. CDR3 coding DNA: TGTGCCAGCAGTCCCAGACAGGGGGCTAGGGTACGGGACACTGAAGCTTTCTTT. It yields the protein CASSPRQGARVRDTEAFF.